Included here is one TCR beta chain sequence, with context. This sample stems from a study of early T cells in non-severe SARS-CoV-2 infection. The V gene's germline CDR1 is LNHDA and CDR2 SQIVND (reference sequence). CDR3 length equals 17 residues. Losses at the gene ends were 7 bases for V and 5 bases for J; bases not matched to a gene: 10. Each CDR3 protein gets one entry after TCRdb re-called the 5' RACE reads with MiXCR. The sample includes 75,000 to 80,000 distinct CDR3 sequences, roughly a sixth of them seen just once. The chain couples TRBV19 to TRBJ2-3; 15 bases fit TRBD2. Sequenced input: whole blood. This sequence was found in an adult who was a healthcare worker with PCR-confirmed SARS-CoV-2 infection or an uninfected control (not recorded which). DNA of the CDR3: TGTGCCAGTACGTCTCCGGGACTAGCGGGAGGTCAAGATACGCAGTATTTT. It is translated as CASTSPGLAGGQDTQYF.